This T cell receptor beta chain was sequenced in a study of post-analysis software for immune sequencing data. As for the study in general: Patients had relapsing-remitting, secondary progressive or progressive-relapsing multiple sclerosis; some lacked subtype.

About this clonotype: What it binds is not known.

J gave up 4 bases and V 7 bases, and 5 bases lay outside the gene matches. This CDR3 spans 12 amino acids. In germline, CDR1 is SQVTM, CDR2 ANQGSEA. Findings and caveats of the study: The study found TRBV5-6, TRBV5-1 and TRBV20-1 among a few TRBV segments more frequent in patients than controls. Controls' normalized Chao1 diversity significantly exceeded that of multiple sclerosis patients.

Prepared TCR beta cDNA libraries contained unique molecular identifiers. There were about 1 to 10 million T cells, and roughly 0.5 million cDNA molecules came from them. Via MiXCR, TCRdb re-called the PCR reads, giving one row per CDR3 protein. The sample consists of some 800,000 distinct CDR3 sequences, 40% to 55% of them appearing once. This receptor was obtained from a girl aged 10 to 17 with multiple sclerosis. The chain has TRBV29-1 and TRBJ2-3, with 7 bases identical to TRBD1. The sample consisted of blood. CDR3 sequence (DNA): TGCAGCGGAGAGACAGGGCCAGATACGCAGTATTTT. The encoded protein is CSGETGPDTQYF.